This TCR beta chain was recovered during a study of technical replicates of blood from a handful of donors. Clones were sequenced by immunoSEQ multiplex PCR, and TCRdb holds only the in-frame ones, with some missing. The sample includes some 85,000 clones, around 94% seen only once; the top ten take about 0.39%. Material for sequencing was T cells isolated from PBMCs. This TCR was recovered from a human donor in good health.

CDR3 bases: TGTGCCAGCAGTTTAGCGACAGGTCTTTGGACCCAGCATTTT. Amino acids: CASSLATGLWTQHF. The chain employs TRBV28 and TRBJ1-5, with D perhaps TRBD1 (6 bases). Germline V gene data show CDR1 as MDHEN and CDR2 as SYDVKM. The CDR3 is 14 amino acids. With 2 bases removed from V and 11 bases from J, the gap between germline ends came to 16 bases.